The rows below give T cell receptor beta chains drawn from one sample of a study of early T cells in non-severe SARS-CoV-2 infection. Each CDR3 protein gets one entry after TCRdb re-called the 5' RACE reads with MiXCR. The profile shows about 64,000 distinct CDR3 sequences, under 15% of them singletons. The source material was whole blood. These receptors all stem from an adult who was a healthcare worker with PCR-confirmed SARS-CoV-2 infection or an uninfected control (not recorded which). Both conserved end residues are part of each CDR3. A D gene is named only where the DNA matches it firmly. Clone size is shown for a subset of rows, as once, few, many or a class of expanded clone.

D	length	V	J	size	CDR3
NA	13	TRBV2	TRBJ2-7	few	CASSQGRLGEQYF
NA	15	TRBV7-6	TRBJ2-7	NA	CASSLVQGSSYEQYF
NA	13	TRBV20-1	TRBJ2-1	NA	CSARVDRYNEQFF
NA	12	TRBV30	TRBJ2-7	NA	CAWTDRPGEQYF
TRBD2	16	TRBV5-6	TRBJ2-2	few	CASSLVAGEFTGELFF
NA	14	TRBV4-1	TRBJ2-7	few	CASSQEQGNAEQYF
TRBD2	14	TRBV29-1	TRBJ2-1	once	CSVETSVPYNEQFF
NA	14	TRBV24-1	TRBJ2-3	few	CATSDLGAGDTQYF
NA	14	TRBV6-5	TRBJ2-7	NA	CASSYAGLSYEQYF
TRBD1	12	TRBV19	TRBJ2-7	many	CASGQGGNEQYF
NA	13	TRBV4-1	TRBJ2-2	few	CASSQGGVGELFF
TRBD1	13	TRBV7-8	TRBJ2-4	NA	CASSWDSQNIQYF
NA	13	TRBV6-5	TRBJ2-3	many	CASSYGSTDTQYF
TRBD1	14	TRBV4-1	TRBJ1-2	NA	CASSQGQAYYGYTF
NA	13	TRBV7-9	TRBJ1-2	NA	CASSLTRNYGYTF
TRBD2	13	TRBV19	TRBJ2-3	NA	CASRLAGTDTQYF
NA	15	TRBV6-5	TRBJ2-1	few	CASSQKGGSYNEQFF
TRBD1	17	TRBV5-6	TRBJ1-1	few	CASSTRTGRRMNTEAFF
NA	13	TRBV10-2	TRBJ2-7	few	CASIGLRPYEQYF
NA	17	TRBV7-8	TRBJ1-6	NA	CASSLAFGGTASSPLHF
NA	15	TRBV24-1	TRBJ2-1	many	CATSDSRLLRDEQFF
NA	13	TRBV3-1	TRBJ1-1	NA	CASSPRGRREAFF
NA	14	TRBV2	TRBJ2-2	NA	CASRLGIRSGELFF
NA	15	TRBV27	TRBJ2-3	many	CASSPYRLATDTQYF
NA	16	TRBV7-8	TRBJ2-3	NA	CASSPPLQGSTDTQYF
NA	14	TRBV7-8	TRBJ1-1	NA	CASSLRQGNTEAFF
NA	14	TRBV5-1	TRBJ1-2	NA	CASSLTVGSYGYTF
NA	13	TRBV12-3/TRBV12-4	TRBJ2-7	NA	CASSLQSGGEQYF
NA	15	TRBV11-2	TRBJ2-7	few	CASRSGGIRPYEQYF
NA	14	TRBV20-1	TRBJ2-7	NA	CSASAGRDIHEQYF
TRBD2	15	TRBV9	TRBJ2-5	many	CASSTTSGGGETQYF
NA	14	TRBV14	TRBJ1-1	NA	CASSNLDMNTEAFF
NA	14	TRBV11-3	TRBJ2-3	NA	CASSSPRTRDTQYF
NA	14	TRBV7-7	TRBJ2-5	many	CASSQAAGRETQYF
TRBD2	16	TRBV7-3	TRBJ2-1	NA	CASSLRGLAGVNEQFF
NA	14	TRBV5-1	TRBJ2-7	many	CASSYRQGSYEQYF
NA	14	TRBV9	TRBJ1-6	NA	CASSRDSEDSPLHF
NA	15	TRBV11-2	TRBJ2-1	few	CASSLEWNVGGEQFF
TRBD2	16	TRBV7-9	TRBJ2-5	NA	CASSLSLAGDMETQYF
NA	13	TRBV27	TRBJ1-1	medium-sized	CASSLAVTTEAFF
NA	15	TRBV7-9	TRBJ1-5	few	CASSLALETQTPQHF
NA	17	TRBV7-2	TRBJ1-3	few	CASSLTSTGNSGNTIYF
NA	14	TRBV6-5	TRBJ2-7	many	CASSLGTSLYEQYF
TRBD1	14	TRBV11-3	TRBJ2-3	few	CASSTGTVTDTQYF
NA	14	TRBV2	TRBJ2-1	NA	CAMRTTRSYNEQFF
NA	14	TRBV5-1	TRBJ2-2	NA	CASSLVGMTGELFF
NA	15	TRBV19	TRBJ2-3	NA	CASSIGPASTDTQYF
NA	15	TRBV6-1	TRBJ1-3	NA	CASSTGELSGNTIYF
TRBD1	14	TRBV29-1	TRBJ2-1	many	CSAGGGQGINEQFF
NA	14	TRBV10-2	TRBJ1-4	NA	CASRGDATNEKLFF
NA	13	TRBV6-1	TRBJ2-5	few	CASMKGGRETQYF
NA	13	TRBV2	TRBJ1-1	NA	CASRTRMNTEAFF
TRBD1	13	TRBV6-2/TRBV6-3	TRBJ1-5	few	CASSQDRREPQHF
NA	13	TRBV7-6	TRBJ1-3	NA	CASSLARGNTIYF
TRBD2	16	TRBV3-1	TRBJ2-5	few	CASSPARRGGRETQYF